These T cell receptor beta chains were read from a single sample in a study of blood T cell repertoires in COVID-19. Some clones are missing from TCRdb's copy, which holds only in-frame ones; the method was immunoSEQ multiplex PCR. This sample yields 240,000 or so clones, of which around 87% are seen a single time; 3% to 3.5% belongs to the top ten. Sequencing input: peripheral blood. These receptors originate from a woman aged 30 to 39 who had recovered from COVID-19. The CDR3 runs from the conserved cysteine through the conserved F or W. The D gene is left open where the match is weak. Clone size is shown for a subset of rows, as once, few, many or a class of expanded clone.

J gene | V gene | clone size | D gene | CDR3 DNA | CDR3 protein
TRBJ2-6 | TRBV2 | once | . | TGTGCCAGCAGTGAGAGGTGGAGGGACCCTGGGGCCAACGTCCTGACTTTC | CASSERWRDPGANVLTF
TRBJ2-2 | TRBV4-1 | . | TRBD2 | TGCGCCAGCAGTAAGAGCGGGGGGGCAGACACCGGGGAGCTGTTTTTT | CASSKSGGADTGELFF
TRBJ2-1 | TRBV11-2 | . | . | TGTGCCAGCAGCTTAGTTCCAGGAAGTAATGAGCAGTTCTTC | CASSLVPGSNEQFF
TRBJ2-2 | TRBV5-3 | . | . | TGTGCCAGAAGTTACAACAGGCGACGTTGGATAACTAAAAACACCGGGGAGCTGTTTTTT | CARSYNRRRWITKNTGELFF
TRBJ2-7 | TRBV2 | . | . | TGTGCCAGCAGTGGGGTCGGGTATGGTGAGCAGTACTTC | CASSGVGYGEQYF
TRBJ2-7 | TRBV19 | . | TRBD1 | TGTGCCAGTAGTCGAGATTTGACCGGGACAGGGGGCGCCGAGCAGTACTTC | CASSRDLTGTGGAEQYF
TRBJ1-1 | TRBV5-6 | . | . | TGTGCCAGCAGCTTAGACGCAGGTAGAACTGAAGCTTTCTTT | CASSLDAGRTEAFF
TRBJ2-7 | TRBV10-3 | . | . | TGTGCCATCAGTGAGTCGCCGGAGGGGGGGGAGCAGTACTTC | CAISESPEGGEQYF
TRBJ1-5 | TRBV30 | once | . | TGTGCCTGGAGTGCGCTCTACAATCAGCCCCAGCATTTT | CAWSALYNQPQHF
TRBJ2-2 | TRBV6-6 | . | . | TGTGCCAGCAGTTATCAGTCCACCGGGGAGCTGTTTTTT | CASSYQSTGELFF
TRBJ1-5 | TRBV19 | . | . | TGTGCCAGTGGGACGGAGGGGAATCAGCCCCAGCATTTT | CASGTEGNQPQHF
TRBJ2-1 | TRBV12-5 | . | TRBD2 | TGTGCTAGTGGAGAGCGGGGGCTTAGCTCCTACAATGAGCAGTTCTTC | CASGERGLSSYNEQFF
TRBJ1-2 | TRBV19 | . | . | TGTGCCAGTAGTACTTACGGAGAGTCGTCTTATGGCTACACCTTC | CASSTYGESSYGYTF
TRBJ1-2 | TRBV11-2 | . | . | TGTGCCAGCAGCCTCTCCCGGAGTCTTCTGTATGGCTACACCTTC | CASSLSRSLLYGYTF
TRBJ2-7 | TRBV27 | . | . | TGTGCCAGCAGCCCAGGGATGGTGGGTTACGAGCAGTACTTC | CASSPGMVGYEQYF
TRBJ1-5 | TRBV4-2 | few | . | TGTGCCAGCAGCCAACAAGTAGATCAGCCCCAGCATTTT | CASSQQVDQPQHF
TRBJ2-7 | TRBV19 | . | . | TGTGCCAGTGCCGATGGGGCTTACGAGCAGTACTTC | CASADGAYEQYF
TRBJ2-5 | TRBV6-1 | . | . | TGTGCCAGCAGTGAAGTACGGGGTTTACAAGAGACCCAGTACTTC | CASSEVRGLQETQYF
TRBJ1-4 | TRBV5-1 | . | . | TGCGCCAGCCAAATTGAGGGGGCAACTAATGAAAAACTGTTTTTT | CASQIEGATNEKLFF
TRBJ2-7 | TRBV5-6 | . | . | TGTGCCAGCAGCTTGAAGGCAGGGCCCTCCGAGCAGTACTTC | CASSLKAGPSEQYF
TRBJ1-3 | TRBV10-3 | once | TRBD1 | TGTGCCATCAGTGGACTGACAGGGGGCGGAAACACCATATATTTT | CAISGLTGGGNTIYF
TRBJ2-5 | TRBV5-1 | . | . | TGCGCCAGCAGCTTGGGGCTCCACAGGGATCGGGAGACCCAGTACTTC | CASSLGLHRDRETQYF
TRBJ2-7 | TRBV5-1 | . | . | TGCGCCAGCAGCTTGTATGGGGGGGCGAATCCAACCGAGCAGTACTTC | CASSLYGGANPTEQYF
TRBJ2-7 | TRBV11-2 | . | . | TGTGCCAGCAGCTTAGGTCCAGGGGTGAGAGAGCAGTACTTC | CASSLGPGVREQYF
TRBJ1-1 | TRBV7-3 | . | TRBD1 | TGTGCCAGCAGCTGGGACAGAGGGACGGAAGCTTTCTTT | CASSWDRGTEAFF
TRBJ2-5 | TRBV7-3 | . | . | TGTGCCAGCAGCCCCCTATGGGGAGCGGACGCGGAGACCCAGTACTTC | CASSPLWGADAETQYF
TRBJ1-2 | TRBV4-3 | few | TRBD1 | TGCGCCAGCAGCCAAGAATGGGTCGGGACAGGGGGCTATGGCTACACCTTC | CASSQEWVGTGGYGYTF
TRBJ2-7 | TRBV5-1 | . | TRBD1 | TGCGCCAGCACCGACGACAGGGCATCCTACGAGCAGTACTTC | CASTDDRASYEQYF
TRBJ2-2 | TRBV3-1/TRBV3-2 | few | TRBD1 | TGTGCCAGCAGCCAAGTGTCACAGGGGGGATGGACCGGGGAGCTGTTTTTT | CASSQVSQGGWTGELFF
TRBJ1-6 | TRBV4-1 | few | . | TGCGCCAGCAGCCAAGAGCACGGGGTTCCTGGATCACCCCTCCACTTT | CASSQEHGVPGSPLHF
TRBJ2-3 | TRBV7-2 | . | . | TGTGCCAGCAGCTTATTTCTCGAGAGCACAGATACGCAGTATTTT | CASSLFLESTDTQYF
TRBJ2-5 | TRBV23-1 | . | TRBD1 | TGCGCCAGCAGCCCTGACAGGGGTCGACAGACCCAGTACTTC | CASSPDRGRQTQYF
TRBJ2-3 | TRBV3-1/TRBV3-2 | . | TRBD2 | TGTGCCAGCAGCCAAGAATCCCGACTAGCGGGGCCCTTCACAGATACGCAGTATTTT | CASSQESRLAGPFTDTQYF
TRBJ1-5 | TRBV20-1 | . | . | TGCAGTGCTAGTATGGGGGAGGTAGGCAAACAGCATTTT | CSASMGEVGKQHF
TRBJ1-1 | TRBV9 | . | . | TGTGCCAGCAGCGTAGGACAGCAGGGCACTGAAGCTTTCTTT | CASSVGQQGTEAFF
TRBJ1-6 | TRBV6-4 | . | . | TGTGCCAGCAGTGGCGGACACCTTGGGCCCCTCCACTTT | CASSGGHLGPLHF
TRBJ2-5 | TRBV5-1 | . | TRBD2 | TGCGCCAGCAGCTCAACTAGCGGGGGACAAGAGACCCAGTACTTC | CASSSTSGGQETQYF
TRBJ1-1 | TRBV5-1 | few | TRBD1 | TGCGCCAGCAGCTTGGAAGGGGGCCCCACTGAAGCTTTCTTT | CASSLEGGPTEAFF
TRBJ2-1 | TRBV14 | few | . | TGTGCCAGCAGCCAATTACCGATAACTGGGCAGGATGAGCAGTTCTTC | CASSQLPITGQDEQFF
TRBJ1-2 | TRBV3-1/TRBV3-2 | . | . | TGTGCCAGCAGCCGGACAGAAAACGACCCTAACTATGGCTACACCTTC | CASSRTENDPNYGYTF
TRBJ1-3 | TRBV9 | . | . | TGTGCCAGCAGCGTACGTCCTGGAAACACCATATATTTT | CASSVRPGNTIYF
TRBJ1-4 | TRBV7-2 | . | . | TGTGCCAGCAGCTTATTTACAGATAATGAAAAACTGTTTTTT | CASSLFTDNEKLFF
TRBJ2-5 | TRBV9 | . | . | TGTGCCAGCAGCGGACAGCTCCAAGAGACCCAGTACTTC | CASSGQLQETQYF
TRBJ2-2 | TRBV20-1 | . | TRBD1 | TGCAGTGCCAGTGACAGGGGGCGAACCGGGGAGCTGTTTTTT | CSASDRGRTGELFF
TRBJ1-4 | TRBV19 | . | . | TGTGCCAGCCGGACGAAGGAGGTCGGCGTAGTAACTAATGAAAAACTGTTTTTT | CASRTKEVGVVTNEKLFF
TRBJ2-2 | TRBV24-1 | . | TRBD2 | TGTGCCACCAGTGATCCTGAGCGGGGGTCCACCGGGGAGCTGTTTTTT | CATSDPERGSTGELFF
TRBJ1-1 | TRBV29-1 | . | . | TGCAGCGTTGAGGAGTTGAACACTGAAGCTTTCTTT | CSVEELNTEAFF
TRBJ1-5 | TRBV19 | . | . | TGTGCCAGTAGTCCCAGAGGGGGGGCCAATCAGCCCCAGCATTTT | CASSPRGGANQPQHF
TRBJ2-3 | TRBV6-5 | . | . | TGTGCCAGCAGTAGGACTGGTTCAGATACGCAGTATTTT | CASSRTGSDTQYF
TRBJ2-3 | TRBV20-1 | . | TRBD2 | TGCAGTGCTAGTGGGGCGGGAGGGGCGGATACGCAGTATTTT | CSASGAGGADTQYF
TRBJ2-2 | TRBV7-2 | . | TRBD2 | TGTGCCAGCAGCTTAGGTCGTGGGGAGGGCGGGGAGCTGTTTTTT | CASSLGRGEGGELFF
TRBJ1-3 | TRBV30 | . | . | TGTGCCTGCAGCGGGACAAACTCTGGAAACACCATATATTTT | CACSGTNSGNTIYF
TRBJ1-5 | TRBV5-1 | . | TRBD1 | TGCGCCAGCAGCACCGGGACAGACTACAATCAGCCCCAGCATTTT | CASSTGTDYNQPQHF
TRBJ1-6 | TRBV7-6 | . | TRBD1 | TGTGCCAGCAGCTTAGCCGGGACAGACAAACAAGGGTCACCCCTCCACTTT | CASSLAGTDKQGSPLHF
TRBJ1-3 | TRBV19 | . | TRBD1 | TGTGCCAGTAGCCAGACAGGGGTCAGCTCTGGAAACACCATATATTTT | CASSQTGVSSGNTIYF
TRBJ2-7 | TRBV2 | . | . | TGTGCCAGCAAGTTTGCGGGGGAGCAGTACTTC | CASKFAGEQYF
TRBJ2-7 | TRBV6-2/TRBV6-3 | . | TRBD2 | TGTGCCAGCAGTTACTCGGGGGGGGGAGCTGTTTACTACGAGCAGTACTTC | CASSYSGGGAVYYEQYF